Presented here are 17 T cell receptor beta chains from one specimen sequenced in a study of response to subunit inactivated influenza vaccine (dated by TCRdb to the late 2010s). Receptor libraries were prepared by RT-PCR. Instrument on record: Illumina HiSeq 2500. The raw public reads went through TCRdb reprocessing: fastp at Q25, MiXCR clone calling, in-frame beta chains kept. Rows with one shared CDR3 protein collapse into an entry with the most common genes and DNA. The sample table records 530,000 or so distinct CDR3 sequences; approximately 14% of these occur just once. Around 10% of the sample belongs to the ten largest clones. Sequencing was performed on PBMCs from blood, taken 11 to 12 days after vaccination. The receptors originated from a man aged 45-65 years who received an inactivated influenza vaccine. Donor details come from another sample of the same person, matched by shared clones.

The rearrangement joins TRBV7-2 to TRBJ2-1, with 13 bases matching TRBD2. Germline V CDR1 and CDR2: SGHTA, FQGNSA. This CDR3 region has 15 residues. With V trimmed by 5 bases and J by 7 bases, 5 bases remained unmatched. In DNA form, the CDR3 reads TGTGCCAGCAGCATACTAGCGGGGGGGCGGAATGAGCAGTTCTTC. Translation: CASSILAGGRNEQFF.

This clonotype came up a few times. This chain connects TRBV20-1 to TRBJ2-7; TRBD1 matches at 9 bases. This CDR3 contains 15 residues. Trimming cost V 6 bases and J 0 bases; bases outside gene matches: 9. Germline V gene sequence: CDR1 DFQATT, CDR2 SNEGSKA (reference sequence). CDR3 loop: CSAGSGTGSSYEQYF. Here the CDR3 DNA reads TGCAGTGCCGGTTCCGGGACAGGGAGCTCCTACGAGCAGTACTTC.

This clonotype was counted many times. The rearrangement uses TRBV7-2 and TRBJ1-5; D is unclear. Germline-derived CDR1 and CDR2 are SGHTA and FQGNSA. The CDR3 loop spans 13 amino acids. The germline V and J ends were trimmed by 5 bases and 4 bases, with 9 bases remaining between them. In DNA, the CDR3 is TGTGCCAGCAGCAAGGACGGGAATCAGCCCCAGCATTTT. Translated, it gives CASSKDGNQPQHF.

This clonotype has at least ten counts. The chain couples TRBV20-1 to TRBJ1-2; 8 bases align to TRBD1. This CDR3 spans 20 amino acids. Germline V lookup: CDR1 DFQATT, CDR2 SNEGSKA (reference sequence). J gave up 1 base and V 0 bases, and 19 bases lay outside the gene matches. CDR3 nucleotides: TGCAGTGCTAGAGAAAGTGGCAGGGGGCGGATTCGGCGTGATAACTATGGCTACACCTTC. Translated: CSARESGRGRIRRDNYGYTF.

This chain connects TRBV6-2 or TRBV6-3 to TRBJ2-1; 8 nucleotides match TRBD2. Germline lookup yields CDR1 MNHEY and CDR2 SVGEGT. J gave up 4 bases and V 7 bases, and 9 bases lay outside the gene matches. The CDR3 has 15 residues. CDR3 protein: CASKLSGSPYNEQFF. The CDR3 DNA reads as TGTGCCAGCAAACTCAGCGGGAGTCCTTACAATGAGCAGTTCTTC.

This clonotype was observed a few times. The chain uses TRBV25-1 and TRBJ2-6; no definite D call. Germline CDR1 MGHDK, CDR2 SYGVNS. V was pared by 3 bases and J by 0 bases, with 6 bases between. CDR3 length equals 15 residues. The DNA for the CDR3 is TGTGCCAGCAGTGATACCAACTCTGGGGCCAACGTCCTGACTTTC. Amino acids: CASSDTNSGANVLTF.

Turning to this clonotype: One end of the junction varies from germline; a read error may be responsible. This chain connects TRBV5-6 to TRBJ2-4; 9 nucleotides align to TRBD1. CDR3 length: 12 amino acids. Per the germline V gene, CDR1 is SGHDT and CDR2 is YYEEEE. The DNA of the CDR3 is TGTGCCAGCAGCTTTCTCATGGGACAGGGCAGCTTC. This gives the protein CASSFLMGQGSF.

The sample holds a few counts of this clonotype. The gene calls are TRBV12-3 or TRBV12-4 and TRBJ2-7; D may correspond to TRBD1 or TRBD2 (6 bases each). The CDR3 spans 20 residues. V was pared by 2 bases and J by 5 bases, with 31 bases between. The CDR3 nucleotides read TGTGCCAGCAGTTTATGGGGTGGTGGGGGGTCGCAAACAGGGAGCCACGAGCAGTACTTC. Its protein product is CASSLWGGGGSQTGSHEQYF.

This chain connects TRBV11-1 to TRBJ2-5, with D uncertain. This CDR3 comprises 12 residues. Germline V gene data show CDR1 as SGHAT and CDR2 as FQDESV (reference sequence). Deletions cut 1 base from V and 3 bases from J, with 3 bases between. The CDR3 spells CASSLEEETQYF. The CDR3 DNA sequence: TGTGCCAGCAGCTTAGAGGAAGAGACCCAGTACTTC.

The sample holds many counts of this clonotype. The chain joins TRBV6-2 or TRBV6-3 to TRBJ2-1; D is possibly TRBD2 (5 bases). V lost 3 bases to trimming and J lost 7 bases, with 19 bases between them. Germline assignment: CDR1 MNHEY and CDR2 SVGEGT. The CDR3 length is 16 residues. Here the CDR3 DNA reads TGTGCCAGCAGTTATTCAGCGACGGCCGGGGATAATGAGCAGTTCTTC. It specifies CASSYSATAGDNEQFF.

This clonotype has at least ten counts. This chain links TRBV20-1 with TRBJ1-2; 10 bases fit TRBD1. The CDR3 has 13 residues. CDR1 is DFQATT and CDR2 is SNEGSKA in the germline V gene (reference sequence). Trimming at V came to 6 bases and at J to 4 bases, leaving 5 bases not matched to a gene. CDR3 region: CSAEDRGGYGYTF. CDR3 in DNA: TGCAGTGCGGAGGACAGGGGGGGCTATGGCTACACCTTC.

This clonotype was counted at least ten times. The CDR3 here is CASSYSPAGGYNEQFF. The CDR3, as DNA: TGTGCCAGCAGTTACTCGCCGGCGGGGGGTTACAATGAGCAGTTCTTC. This chain joins TRBV6-2 or TRBV6-3 and TRBJ2-1; TRBD2 matches at 8 bases. The CDR3 runs 16 residues. J gave up 4 bases and V 0 bases, and 5 bases lay outside the gene matches. Germline V CDR1 and CDR2: MNHEY, SVGEGT.

This sequence joins TRBV3-1 and TRBJ2-2, with D possibly TRBD2 on 6 matching bases. There are 16 residues in the CDR3. V was pared by 3 bases and J by 7 bases, with 18 bases between. Germline loops: CDR1 LGHDT, CDR2 YNNKEL (reference sequence). CDR3 sequence (DNA): TGTGCCAGCAGCCACGCGGGGCGCCTCGGAGGCGGGGAGCTGTTTTTT. It codes for CASSHAGRLGGGELFF. The full variable domain, rest sourced from reference TRBV3-1 and TRBJ2-2, is DTAVSQTPKYLVTQMGNDKSIKCEQNLGHDTMYWYKQDSKKFLKIMFSYNNKELIINETVPNRFSPKSPDKAHLNLHINSLELGDSAVYFCASSHAGRLGGGELFFGEGSRLTVL.

This clonotype has only a few counts. The chain recombines TRBV5-5 with TRBJ1-2; D unclear. V lost 3 bases and J lost 0, with 6 bases in between. There are 13 residues in the CDR3. Germline V CDR1 and CDR2: SGHKS, YYEKEE (reference sequence). The CDR3 reads CASSSTPNYGYTF. For the CDR3, the DNA is TGTGCCAGCAGCTCGACACCTAACTATGGCTACACCTTC.

The chain couples TRBV18 to TRBJ2-3; D unclear. V lost 0 bases and J lost 1, with 11 bases in between. The CDR3 sequence is 16 residues long. The germline V gene encodes CDR1 KGHSH and CDR2 LQKENI. Here the CDR3 DNA reads TGTGCCAGCTCACCACCAGTCGGCACAGGCACAGATACGCAGTATTTT. Its translation is CASSPPVGTGTDTQYF.

This clonotype was seen only once. The chain couples TRBV6-1 to TRBJ1-2, with D hard to call. CDR1 and CDR2 (germline): MNHNS, SASEGT. This CDR3 region has 13 residues. The V and J ends lost 8 bases and 2 bases respectively, with 12 bases between them. CDR3 coding DNA: TGTGCCAGCTCCCGTTTGGGAAACTATGGCTACACCTTC. Protein product: CASSRLGNYGYTF.

The gene calls are TRBV12-3 or TRBV12-4 and TRBJ1-5; no definite D call. V was cut by 0 bases and J by 3 bases, with 12 bases left in between. The CDR3 extends over 16 amino acids. For the CDR3, the DNA is TGTGCCAGCAGTTTAGCGTTTAGTGGCTCCAATCAGCCCCAGCATTTT. Translation: CASSLAFSGSNQPQHF.